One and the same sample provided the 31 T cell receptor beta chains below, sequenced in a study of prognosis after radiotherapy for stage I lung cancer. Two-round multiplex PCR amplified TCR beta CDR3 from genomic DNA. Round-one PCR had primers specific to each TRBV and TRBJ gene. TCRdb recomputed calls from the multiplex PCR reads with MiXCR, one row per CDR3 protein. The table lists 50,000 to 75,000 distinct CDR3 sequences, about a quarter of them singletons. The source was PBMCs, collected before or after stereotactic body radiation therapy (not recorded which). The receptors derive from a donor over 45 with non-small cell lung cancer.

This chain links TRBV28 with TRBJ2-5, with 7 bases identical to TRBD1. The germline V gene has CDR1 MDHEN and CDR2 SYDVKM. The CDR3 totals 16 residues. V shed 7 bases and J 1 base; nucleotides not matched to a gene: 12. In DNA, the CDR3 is TGTGCCAGCAACTGCCAAGAGGGGGCGACCCAAGAGACCCAGTACTTC. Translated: CASNCQEGATQETQYF. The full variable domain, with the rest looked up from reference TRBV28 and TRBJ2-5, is DVKVTQSSRYLVKRTGEKVFLECVQDMDHENMFWYRQDPGLGLRLIYFSYDVKMKEKGDIPEGYSVSREKKERFSLILESASTNQTSMYLCASNCQEGATQETQYFGPGTRLLVL.

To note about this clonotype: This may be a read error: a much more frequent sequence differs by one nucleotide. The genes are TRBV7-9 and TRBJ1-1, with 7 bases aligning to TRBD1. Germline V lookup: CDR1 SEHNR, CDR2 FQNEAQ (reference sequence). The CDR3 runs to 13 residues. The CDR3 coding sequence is TGTGCCAGCAGCGGACAGGAGAACACTGAAGCTTCCTTT. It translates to CASSGQENTEASF.

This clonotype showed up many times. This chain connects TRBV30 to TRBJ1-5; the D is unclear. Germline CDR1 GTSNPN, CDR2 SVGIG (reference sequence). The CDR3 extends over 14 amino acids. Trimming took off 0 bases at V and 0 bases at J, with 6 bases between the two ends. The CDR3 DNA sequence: TGTGCCTGGAGTGTAGATTCTAGCAATCAGCCCCAGCATTTT. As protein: CAWSVDSSNQPQHF.

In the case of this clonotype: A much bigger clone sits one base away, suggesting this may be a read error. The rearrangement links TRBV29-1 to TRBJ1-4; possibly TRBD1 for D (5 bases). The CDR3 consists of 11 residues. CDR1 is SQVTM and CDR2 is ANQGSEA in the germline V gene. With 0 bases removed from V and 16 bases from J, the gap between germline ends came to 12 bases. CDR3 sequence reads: CSVEEGAGPFF. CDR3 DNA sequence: TGCAGCGTTGAAGAAGGGGCTGGACCGTTTTTT.

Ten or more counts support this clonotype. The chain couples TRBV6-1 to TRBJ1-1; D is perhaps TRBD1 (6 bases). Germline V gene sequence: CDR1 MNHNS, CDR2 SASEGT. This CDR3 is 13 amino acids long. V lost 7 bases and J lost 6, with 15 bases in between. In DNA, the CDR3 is TGTGCCAGCACCGCTCGGGGGGCGGCTGAAGCTTTCTTT. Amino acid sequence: CASTARGAAEAFF.

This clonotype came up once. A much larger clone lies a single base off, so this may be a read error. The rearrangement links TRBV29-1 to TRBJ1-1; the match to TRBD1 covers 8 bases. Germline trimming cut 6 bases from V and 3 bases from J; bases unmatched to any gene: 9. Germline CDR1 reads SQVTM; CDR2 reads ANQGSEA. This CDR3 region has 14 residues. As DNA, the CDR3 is TGCAGCGTAGATGGACAGGGAAAGGACACTGAAGCTTTCTTT. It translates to CSVDGQGKDTEAFF.

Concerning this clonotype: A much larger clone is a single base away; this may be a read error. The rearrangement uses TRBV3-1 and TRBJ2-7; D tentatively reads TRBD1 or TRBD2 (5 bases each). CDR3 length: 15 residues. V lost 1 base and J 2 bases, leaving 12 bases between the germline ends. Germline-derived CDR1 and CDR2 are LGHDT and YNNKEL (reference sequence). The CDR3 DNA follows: TGTGCCAGCAGCCAAGGGGGGATTCTCACCTACGAGCAGTACTTC. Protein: CASSQGGILTYEQYF.

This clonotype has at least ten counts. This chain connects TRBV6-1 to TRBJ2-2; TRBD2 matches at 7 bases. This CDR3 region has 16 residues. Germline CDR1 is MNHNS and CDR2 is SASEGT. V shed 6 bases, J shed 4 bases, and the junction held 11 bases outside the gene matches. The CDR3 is CASRAGVRAGTGELFF. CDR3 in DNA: TGTGCCAGCAGGGCGGGGGTCCGCGCGGGCACCGGGGAGCTGTTTTTT.

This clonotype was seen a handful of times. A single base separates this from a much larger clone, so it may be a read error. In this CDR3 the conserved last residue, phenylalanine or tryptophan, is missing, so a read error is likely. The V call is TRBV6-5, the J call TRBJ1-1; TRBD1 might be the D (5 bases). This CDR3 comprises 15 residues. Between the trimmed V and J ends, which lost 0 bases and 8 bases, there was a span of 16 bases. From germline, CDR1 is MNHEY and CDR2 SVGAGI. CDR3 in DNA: TGTGCCAGCAGTTACTCGATCGGGGGGGTAGGAGAAGCTTTCCTT. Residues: CASSYSIGGVGEAFL.

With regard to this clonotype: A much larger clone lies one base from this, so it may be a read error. The CDR3: CSASRGTLAMNTEAFF. The CDR3 DNA reads as TGCAGTGCTTCCCGAGGCACCTTAGCCATGAACACTGAAGCTTTCTTT. The gene calls are TRBV20-1 and TRBJ1-1; D is ambiguous. Germline V gives CDR1 DFQATT, CDR2 SNEGSKA (reference sequence). Between the trimmed V and J ends, which lost 5 bases and 0 bases, there was a span of 19 bases. The CDR3 is 16 residues long.

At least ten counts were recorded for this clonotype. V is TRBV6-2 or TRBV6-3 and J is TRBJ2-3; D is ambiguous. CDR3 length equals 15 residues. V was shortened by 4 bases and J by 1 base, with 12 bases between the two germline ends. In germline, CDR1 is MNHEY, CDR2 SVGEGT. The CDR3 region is CASSSRARGTDTQYF. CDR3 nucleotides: TGTGCCAGCAGTTCCCGGGCCCGGGGCACAGATACGCAGTATTTT.

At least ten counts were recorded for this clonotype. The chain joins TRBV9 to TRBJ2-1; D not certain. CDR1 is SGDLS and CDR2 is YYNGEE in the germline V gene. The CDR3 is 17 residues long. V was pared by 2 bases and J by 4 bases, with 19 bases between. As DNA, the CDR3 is TGTGCCAGCAGCGTGGGGTCAGGCTCCGAAGGGTACAATGAGCAGTTCTTC. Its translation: CASSVGSGSEGYNEQFF.

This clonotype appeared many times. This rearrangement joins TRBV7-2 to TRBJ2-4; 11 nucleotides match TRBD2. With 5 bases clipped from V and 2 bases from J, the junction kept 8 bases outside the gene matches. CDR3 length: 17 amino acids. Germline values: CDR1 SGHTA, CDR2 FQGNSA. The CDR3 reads CASSPYSGGATKNIQYF. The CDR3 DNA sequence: TGTGCCAGCAGCCCCTATAGCGGGGGGGCAACCAAAAACATTCAGTACTTC.

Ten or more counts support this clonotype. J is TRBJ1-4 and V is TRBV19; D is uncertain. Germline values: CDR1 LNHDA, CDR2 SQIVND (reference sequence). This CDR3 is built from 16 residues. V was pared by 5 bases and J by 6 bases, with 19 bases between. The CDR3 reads CASSDDGRRADEKLFF. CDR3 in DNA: TGTGCCAGTAGTGATGATGGACGGAGGGCGGATGAAAAACTGTTTTTT.

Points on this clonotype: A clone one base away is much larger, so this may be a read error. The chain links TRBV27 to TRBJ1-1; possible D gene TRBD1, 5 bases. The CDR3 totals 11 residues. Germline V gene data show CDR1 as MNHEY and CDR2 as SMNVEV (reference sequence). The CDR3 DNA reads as TGTGCCAGACGCCCGCGGGGGGAAGATTTCTTT. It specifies CARRPRGEDFF.

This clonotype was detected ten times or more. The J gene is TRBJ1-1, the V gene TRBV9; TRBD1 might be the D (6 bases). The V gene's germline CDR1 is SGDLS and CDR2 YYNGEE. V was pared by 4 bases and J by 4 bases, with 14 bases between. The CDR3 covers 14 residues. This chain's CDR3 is CASSPLQGTTEAFF. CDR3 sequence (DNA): TGTGCCAGCAGCCCCCTCCAGGGGACCACTGAAGCTTTCTTT.

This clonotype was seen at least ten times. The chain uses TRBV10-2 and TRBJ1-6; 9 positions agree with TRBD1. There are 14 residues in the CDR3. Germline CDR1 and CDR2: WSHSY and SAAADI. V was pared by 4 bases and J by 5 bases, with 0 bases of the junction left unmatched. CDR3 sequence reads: CASSGQGDNSPLHF. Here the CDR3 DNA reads TGCGCCAGCAGTGGACAGGGGGATAATTCACCCCTCCACTTT.

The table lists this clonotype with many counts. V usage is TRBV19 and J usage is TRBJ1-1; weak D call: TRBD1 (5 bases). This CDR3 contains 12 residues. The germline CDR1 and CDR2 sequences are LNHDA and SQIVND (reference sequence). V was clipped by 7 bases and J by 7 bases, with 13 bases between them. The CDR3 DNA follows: TGTGCCAGTACCGCAGGACATATTGAAGCTTTCTTT. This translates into CASTAGHIEAFF.

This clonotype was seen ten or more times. The CDR3, as DNA: TGCGCCAGCAGCTTGGTTGGCAGGGTGACAGATACGCAGTATTTT. Translating gives CASSLVGRVTDTQYF. V gene TRBV5-1 combines with J gene TRBJ2-3; D may be TRBD1 (5 bases). CDR1 and CDR2 from the germline V gene are SGHRS and YFSETQ. This CDR3 contains 15 residues. The ends were cut back, 0 bases at V and 3 bases at J, with 11 bases in the middle.

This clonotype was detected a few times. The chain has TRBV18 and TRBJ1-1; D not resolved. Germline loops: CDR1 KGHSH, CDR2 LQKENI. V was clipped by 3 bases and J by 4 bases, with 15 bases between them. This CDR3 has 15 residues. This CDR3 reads CASSPTRAVGTEAFF. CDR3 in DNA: TGTGCCAGCTCACCGACGAGAGCGGTCGGCACTGAAGCTTTCTTT.

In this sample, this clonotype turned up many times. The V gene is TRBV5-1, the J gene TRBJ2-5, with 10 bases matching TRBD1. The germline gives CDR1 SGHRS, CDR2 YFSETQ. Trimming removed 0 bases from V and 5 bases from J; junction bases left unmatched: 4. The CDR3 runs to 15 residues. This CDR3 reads CASSLEGDRGETQYF. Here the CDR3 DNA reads TGCGCCAGCAGCTTGGAAGGGGACAGGGGCGAGACCCAGTACTTC.

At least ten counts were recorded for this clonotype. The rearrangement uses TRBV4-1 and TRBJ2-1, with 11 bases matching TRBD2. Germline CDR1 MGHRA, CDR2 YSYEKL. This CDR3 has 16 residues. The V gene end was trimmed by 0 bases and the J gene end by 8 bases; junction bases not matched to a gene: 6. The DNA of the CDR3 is TGCGCCAGCAGCCAAGAACCTAGCGGGGGGCCCCATGAGCAGTTCTTC. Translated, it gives CASSQEPSGGPHEQFF.

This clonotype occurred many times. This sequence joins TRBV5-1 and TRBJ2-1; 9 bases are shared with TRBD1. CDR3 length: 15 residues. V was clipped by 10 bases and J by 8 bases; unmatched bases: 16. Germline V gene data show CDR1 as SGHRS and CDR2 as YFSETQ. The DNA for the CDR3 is TGCGCCTGTACCGCAGGGACAGGGATTTACGATGAGCAGTTCTTC. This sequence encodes CACTAGTGIYDEQFF.

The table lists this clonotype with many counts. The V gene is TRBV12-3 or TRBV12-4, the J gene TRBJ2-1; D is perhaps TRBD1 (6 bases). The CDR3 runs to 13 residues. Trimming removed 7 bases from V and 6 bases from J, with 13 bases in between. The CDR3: CASKPGASNEQFF. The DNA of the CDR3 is TGTGCCAGCAAACCAGGGGCTAGCAATGAGCAGTTCTTC.

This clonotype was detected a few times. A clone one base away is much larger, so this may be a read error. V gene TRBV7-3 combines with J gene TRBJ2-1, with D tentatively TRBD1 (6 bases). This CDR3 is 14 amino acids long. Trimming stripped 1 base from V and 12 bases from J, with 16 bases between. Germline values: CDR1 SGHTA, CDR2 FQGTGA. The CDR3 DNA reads TGTGCCAGCAGCTTAAGACCAGGGGCCGATGGGCAGTTCTTC. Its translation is CASSLRPGADGQFF.

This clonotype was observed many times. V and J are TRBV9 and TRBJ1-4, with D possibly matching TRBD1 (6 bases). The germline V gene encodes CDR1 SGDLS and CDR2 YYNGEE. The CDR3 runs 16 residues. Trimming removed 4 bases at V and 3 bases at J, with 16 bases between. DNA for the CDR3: TGTGCCAGCAGCTTAACTACAGGGACCGCTAATGAAAAACTGTTTTTT. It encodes CASSLTTGTANEKLFF. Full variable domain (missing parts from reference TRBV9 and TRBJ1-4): DSGVTQTPKHLITATGQRVTLRCSPRSGDLSVYWYQQSLDQGLQFLIQYYNGEERAKGNILERFSAQQFPDLHSELNLSSLELGDSALYFCASSLTTGTANEKLFFGSGTQLSVL.

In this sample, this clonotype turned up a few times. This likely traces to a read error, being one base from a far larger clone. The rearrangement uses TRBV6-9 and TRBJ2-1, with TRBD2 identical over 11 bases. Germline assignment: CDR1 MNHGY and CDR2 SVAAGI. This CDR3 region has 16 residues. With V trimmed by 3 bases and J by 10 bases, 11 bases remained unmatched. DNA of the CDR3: TGTGCCAGCAGTTACCAACCGGGACTAGCGGTGGCAGAGCAGTTCTTC. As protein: CASSYQPGLAVAEQFF.

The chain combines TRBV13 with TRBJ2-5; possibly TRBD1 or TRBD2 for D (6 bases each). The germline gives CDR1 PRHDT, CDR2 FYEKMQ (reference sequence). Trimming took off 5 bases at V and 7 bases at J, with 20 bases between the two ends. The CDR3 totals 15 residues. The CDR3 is CASSPVSGGAGTQYF. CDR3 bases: TGTGCCAGCAGCCCAGTGTCCGGGGGCGCGGGGACCCAGTACTTC.

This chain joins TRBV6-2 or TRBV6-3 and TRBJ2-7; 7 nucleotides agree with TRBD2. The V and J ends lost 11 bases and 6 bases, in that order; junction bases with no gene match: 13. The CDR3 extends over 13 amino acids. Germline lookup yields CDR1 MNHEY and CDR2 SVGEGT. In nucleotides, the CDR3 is TGTGCCGGCACCGTGTGGGGGGGAGGCGAGCAGTACTTC. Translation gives CAGTVWGGGEQYF.

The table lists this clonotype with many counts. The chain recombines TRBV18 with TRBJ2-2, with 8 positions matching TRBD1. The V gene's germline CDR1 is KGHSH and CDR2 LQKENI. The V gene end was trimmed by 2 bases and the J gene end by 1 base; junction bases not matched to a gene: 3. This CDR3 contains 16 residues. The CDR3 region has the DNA TGTGCCAGCTCACCAGGGACAGGCCTGAACACCGGGGAGCTGTTTTTT. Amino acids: CASSPGTGLNTGELFF.

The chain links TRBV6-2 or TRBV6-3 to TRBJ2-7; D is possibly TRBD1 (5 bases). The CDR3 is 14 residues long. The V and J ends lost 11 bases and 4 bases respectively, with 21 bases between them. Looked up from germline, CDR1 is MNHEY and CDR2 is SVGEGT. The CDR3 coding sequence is TGTGCCGGCAATGAGACCGTGACAGTTTACGAGCAGTACTTC. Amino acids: CAGNETVTVYEQYF.